This is a list of T cell receptor beta chains from one sample in a study of shared clonotypes between healthy human individuals. Assay: immunoSEQ multiplex PCR; the TCRdb copy retains only in-frame clones and omits some. The sample contains about 520,000 clones, around four fifths of which appear only once. Sequencing input: PBMCs. Receptor source: a woman in her thirties or forties in good health. Some clones in this sample may be carry-over from other donors' samples. The CDR3 runs from the conserved cysteine through the conserved F or W.

J gene | V gene | CDR3 protein
TRBJ2-1 | TRBV5-1 | CASSLPPGGKSWNEQFF
TRBJ2-7 | TRBV19 | CASSATSGSSYEQYF
TRBJ2-5 | TRBV29-1 | CSVAQGQQETQYF
TRBJ2-7 | TRBV7-2 | CASSFAGHYYEQYF
TRBJ2-1 | TRBV7-2 | CASIERRSSYNEQFF
TRBJ2-3 | TRBV7-2 | CASTLVASGRGDTQYF
TRBJ1-5 | TRBV4-3 | CASSQDPPGLNQPQHF
TRBJ2-1 | TRBV11-2 | CASSLRTRTSGRPFEQFF
TRBJ1-2 | TRBV9 | CASSDSTGLSYGYTF
TRBJ2-1 | TRBV27 | CASSPGGEIEQFF
TRBJ2-7 | TRBV21-1 | CASSKDPSSYEQYF
TRBJ2-7 | TRBV7-3 | CASSLTGTSGSRNEQYF
TRBJ2-7 | TRBV12-5 | CASGLDSYEQYF
TRBJ2-1 | TRBV6-6 | CASSHPSGGSLF
TRBJ2-7 | TRBV6-1 | CASSEAVSGFEQYF
TRBJ2-1 | TRBV19 | CASSLGTSGYNEQFF
TRBJ2-7 | TRBV25-1 | CASTSHSSGEQYF
TRBJ1-5 | TRBV7-2 | CASSLRISGNQPQHF
TRBJ1-2 | TRBV30 | CAWSALGRSYGYTF
TRBJ2-3 | TRBV2 | CASTRLAGDTQYF